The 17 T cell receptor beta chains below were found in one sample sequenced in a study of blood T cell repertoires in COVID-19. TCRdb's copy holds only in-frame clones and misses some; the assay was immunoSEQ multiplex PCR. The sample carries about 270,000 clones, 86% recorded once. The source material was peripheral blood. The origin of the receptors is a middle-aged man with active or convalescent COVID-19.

CDR3: CASTSGEGNSGANVLTF. Written as DNA, the CDR3 is TGTGCCAGTACTTCAGGGGAGGGTAACTCTGGGGCCAACGTCCTGACTTTC. This chain links TRBV19 with TRBJ2-6, with D perhaps matching TRBD2 (7 bases). Germline CDR1 is LNHDA and CDR2 is SQIVND (reference sequence). CDR3 length equals 17 residues. V lost 7 bases and J lost 0, with 16 bases in between.

Here the CDR3 DNA reads TGTGCCAGCAGTGACGGGCTAGCGGGGGCCACCGGGGAGCTGTTTTTT. The encoded protein is CASSDGLAGATGELFF. This chain uses TRBV25-1 with TRBJ2-2, with 10 nucleotides matching TRBD2. This CDR3 is built from 16 residues. Germline CDR1 is MGHDK and CDR2 is SYGVNS. With V trimmed by 3 bases and J by 4 bases, 5 bases remained unmatched.

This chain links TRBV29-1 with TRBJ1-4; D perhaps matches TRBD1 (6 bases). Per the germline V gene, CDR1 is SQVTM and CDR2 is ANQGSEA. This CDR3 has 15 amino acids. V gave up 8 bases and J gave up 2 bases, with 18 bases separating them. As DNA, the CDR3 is TGCAGCACCTCGCCCCAGGGGAGCACTAATGAAAAACTGTTTTTT. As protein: CSTSPQGSTNEKLFF.

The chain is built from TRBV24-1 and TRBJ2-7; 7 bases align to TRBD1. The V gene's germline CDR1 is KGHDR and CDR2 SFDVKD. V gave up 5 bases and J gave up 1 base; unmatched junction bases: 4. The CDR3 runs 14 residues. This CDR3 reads CATSGPTGSYEQYF. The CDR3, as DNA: TGTGCCACCAGTGGGCCGACAGGGTCCTACGAGCAGTACTTC.

This CDR3 reads CASSLAVLGGEKLFF. CDR3 bases: TGTGCCAGCAGCTTAGCCGTACTAGGGGGTGAAAAACTGTTTTTT. The chain carries TRBV11-2 and TRBJ1-4, with a possible D match to TRBD1 (6 bases). Germline V gives CDR1 SGHAT, CDR2 FQNNGV. V shed 1 base and J shed 7 bases, with 13 bases lying between them. The CDR3 runs to 15 residues.

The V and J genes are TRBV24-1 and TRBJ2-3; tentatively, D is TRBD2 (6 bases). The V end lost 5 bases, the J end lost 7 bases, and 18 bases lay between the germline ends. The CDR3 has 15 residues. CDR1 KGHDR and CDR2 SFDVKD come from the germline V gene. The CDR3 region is CATSAVSGPLNTQYF. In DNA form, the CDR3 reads TGTGCCACCAGTGCCGTTAGCGGTCCTCTAAATACGCAGTATTTT.

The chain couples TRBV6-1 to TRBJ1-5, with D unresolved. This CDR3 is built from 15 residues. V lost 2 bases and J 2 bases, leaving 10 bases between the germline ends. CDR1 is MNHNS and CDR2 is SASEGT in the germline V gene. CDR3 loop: CASSERLGGNQPQHF. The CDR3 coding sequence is TGTGCCAGCAGTGAACGGTTAGGAGGCAATCAGCCCCAGCATTTT.

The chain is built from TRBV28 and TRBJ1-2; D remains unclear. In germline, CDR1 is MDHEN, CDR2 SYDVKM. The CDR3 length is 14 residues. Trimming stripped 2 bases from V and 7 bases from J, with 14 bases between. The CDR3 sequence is CASSLLGVLSGYTF. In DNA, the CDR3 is TGTGCCAGCAGTTTACTCGGGGTGCTGAGTGGCTACACCTTC.

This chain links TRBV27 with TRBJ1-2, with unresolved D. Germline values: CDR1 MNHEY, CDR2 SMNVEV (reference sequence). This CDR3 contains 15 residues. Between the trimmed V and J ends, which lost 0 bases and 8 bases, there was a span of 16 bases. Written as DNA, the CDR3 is TGTGCCAGCAGTTTATCGTATTCCTCTCAGGAAGGCTACACCTTC. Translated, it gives CASSLSYSSQEGYTF.

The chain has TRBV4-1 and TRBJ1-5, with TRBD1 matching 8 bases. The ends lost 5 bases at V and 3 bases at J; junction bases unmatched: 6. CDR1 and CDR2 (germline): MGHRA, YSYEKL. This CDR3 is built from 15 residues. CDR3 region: CASSGTGQDNQPQHF. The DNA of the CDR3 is TGCGCCAGCAGCGGGACGGGACAGGACAATCAGCCCCAGCATTTT.

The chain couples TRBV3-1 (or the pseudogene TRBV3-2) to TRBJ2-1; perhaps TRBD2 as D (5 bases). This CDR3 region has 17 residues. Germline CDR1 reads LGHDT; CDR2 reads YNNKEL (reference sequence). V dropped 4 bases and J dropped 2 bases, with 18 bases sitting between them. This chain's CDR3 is CASSRAPSRRTYNEQFF. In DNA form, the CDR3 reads TGTGCCAGCAGCCGAGCCCCCTCGCGGAGGACCTACAATGAGCAGTTCTTC.

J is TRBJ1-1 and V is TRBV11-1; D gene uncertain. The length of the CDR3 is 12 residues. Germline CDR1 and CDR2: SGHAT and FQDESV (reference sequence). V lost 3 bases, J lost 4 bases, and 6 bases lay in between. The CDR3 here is CASSFSRTEAFF. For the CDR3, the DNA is TGTGCCAGCAGCTTCAGTCGCACTGAAGCTTTCTTT.

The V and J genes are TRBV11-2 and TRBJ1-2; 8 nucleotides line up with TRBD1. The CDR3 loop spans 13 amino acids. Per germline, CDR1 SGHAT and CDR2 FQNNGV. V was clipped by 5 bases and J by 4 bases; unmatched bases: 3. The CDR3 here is CASSDGQGYGYTF. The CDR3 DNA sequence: TGTGCCAGCAGCGACGGACAGGGCTATGGCTACACCTTC.

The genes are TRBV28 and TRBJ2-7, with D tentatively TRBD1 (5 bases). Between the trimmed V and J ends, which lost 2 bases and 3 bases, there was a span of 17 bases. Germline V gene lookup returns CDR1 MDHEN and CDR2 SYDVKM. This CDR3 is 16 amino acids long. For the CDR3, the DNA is TGTGCCAGCAGTTTAGGACCTCAGGGCACCTTCTACGAGCAGTACTTC. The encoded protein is CASSLGPQGTFYEQYF.

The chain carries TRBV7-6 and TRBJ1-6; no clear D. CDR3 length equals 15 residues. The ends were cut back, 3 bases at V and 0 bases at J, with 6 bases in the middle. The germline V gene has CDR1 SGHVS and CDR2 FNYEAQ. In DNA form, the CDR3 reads TGTGCCAGCAGCTTGGGGAGCTCCTATAATTCACCCCTCCACTTT. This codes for CASSLGSSYNSPLHF.

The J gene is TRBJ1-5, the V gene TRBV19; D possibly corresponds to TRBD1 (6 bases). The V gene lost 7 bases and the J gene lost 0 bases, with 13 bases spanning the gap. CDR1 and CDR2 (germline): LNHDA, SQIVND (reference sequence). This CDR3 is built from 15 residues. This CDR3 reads CASKTGRYSNQPQHF. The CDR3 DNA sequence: TGTGCCAGTAAAACAGGGAGATATAGCAATCAGCCCCAGCATTTT. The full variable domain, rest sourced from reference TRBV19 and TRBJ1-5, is DGGITQSPKYLFRKEGQNVTLSCEQNLNHDAMYWYRQDPGQGLRLIYYSQIVNDFQKGDIAEGYSVSREKKESFPLTVTSAQKNPTAFYLCASKTGRYSNQPQHFGDGTRLSIL.

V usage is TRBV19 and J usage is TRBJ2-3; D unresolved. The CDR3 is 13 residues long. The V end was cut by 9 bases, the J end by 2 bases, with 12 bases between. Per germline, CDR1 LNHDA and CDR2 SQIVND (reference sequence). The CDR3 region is CASSLEYTDTQYF. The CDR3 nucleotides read TGTGCCAGCTCTCTAGAATACACAGATACGCAGTATTTT.